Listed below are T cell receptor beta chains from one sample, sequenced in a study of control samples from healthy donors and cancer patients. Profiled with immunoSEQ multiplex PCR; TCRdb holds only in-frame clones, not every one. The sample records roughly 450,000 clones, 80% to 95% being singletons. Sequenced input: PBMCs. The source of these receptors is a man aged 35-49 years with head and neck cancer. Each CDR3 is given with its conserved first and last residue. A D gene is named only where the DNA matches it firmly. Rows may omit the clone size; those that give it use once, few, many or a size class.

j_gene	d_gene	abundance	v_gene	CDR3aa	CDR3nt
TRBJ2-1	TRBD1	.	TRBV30	CAGRQGAVEQFF	TGTGCCGGACGACAGGGGGCGGTTGAGCAGTTCTTC
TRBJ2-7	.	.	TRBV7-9	CASSFGTARTDEQYF	TGTGCCAGCAGCTTCGGTACAGCACGTACCGACGAGCAGTACTTC
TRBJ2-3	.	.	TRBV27	CASSLPGGVSTDTQYF	TGTGCCAGCAGCCTACCCGGCGGGGTTAGCACAGATACGCAGTATTTT
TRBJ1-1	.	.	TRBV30	CAWSRGGSRNTEAFF	TGTGCCTGGAGTAGGGGGGGTAGCAGGAACACTGAAGCTTTCTTT
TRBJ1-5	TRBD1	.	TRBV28	CASSPPGGRNQPQHF	TGTGCCAGCAGTCCGCCAGGGGGTAGGAATCAGCCCCAGCATTTT
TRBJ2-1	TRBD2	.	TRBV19	CASSIVAGSYNEQFF	TGTGCCAGTAGTATCGTAGCGGGCTCCTACAATGAGCAGTTCTTC
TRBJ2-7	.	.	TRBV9	CASSAGGGSSYEQYF	TGTGCCAGCAGTGCGGGCGGGGGCAGCTCCTACGAGCAGTACTTC
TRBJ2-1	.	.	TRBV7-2	CASSLRPDRPINEQFF	TGTGCCAGCAGCCTTCGCCCGGATAGGCCGATCAATGAGCAGTTCTTC
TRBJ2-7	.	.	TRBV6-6	CASSPPRRGGDYEQYF	TGTGCCAGCAGTCCTCCCAGGAGGGGGGGGGACTACGAGCAGTACTTC
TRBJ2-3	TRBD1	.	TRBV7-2	CASSSRRGPDTQYF	TGTGCCAGCAGCTCCCGCAGGGGGCCTGATACGCAGTATTTT
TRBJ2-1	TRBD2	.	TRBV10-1	CASSTSGRNEQFF	TGCGCCAGCAGCACTAGCGGGAGAAATGAGCAGTTCTTC
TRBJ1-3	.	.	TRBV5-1	CASSLAPDSGNTIYF	TGCGCCAGCAGCTTGGCTCCCGACTCTGGAAACACCATATATTTT
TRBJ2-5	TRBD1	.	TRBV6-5	CASSYRGQGVETQYF	TGTGCCAGCAGTTACAGGGGACAGGGCGTGGAGACCCAGTACTTC
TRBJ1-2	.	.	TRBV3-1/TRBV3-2	CASSPQGTYGYTF	TGTGCCAGCAGTCCACAGGGCACCTATGGCTACACCTTC
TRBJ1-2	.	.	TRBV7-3	CASSSRRGPPSGYTF	TGTGCCAGCAGCTCACGTAGAGGGCCCCCTTCGGGCTACACCTTC
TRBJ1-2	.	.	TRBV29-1	CSDGRDYGYTF	TGCAGCGACGGGAGAGACTATGGCTACACCTTC
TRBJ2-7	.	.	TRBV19	CASSMGQGYEQYF	TGTGCCAGTAGTATGGGGCAGGGCTACGAGCAGTACTTC
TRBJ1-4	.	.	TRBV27	CASSLEQDNEKLFF	TGTGCCAGCAGTTTGGAACAAGACAATGAAAAACTGTTTTTT
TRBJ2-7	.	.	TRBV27	CASSLNLGGNYEQYF	TGTGCCAGCAGTTTAAATTTAGGCGGAAACTACGAGCAGTACTTC
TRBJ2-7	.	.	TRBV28	CASSLGQAYYEQYF	TGTGCCAGCAGTTTAGGGCAGGCCTACTACGAGCAGTACTTC
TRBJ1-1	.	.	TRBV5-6	CASSRGAGKIEAFF	TGTGCCAGCAGCCGGGGGGCTGGGAAGATTGAAGCTTTCTTT
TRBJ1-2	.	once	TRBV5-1	CASSLWRGVGAESAFYGYTF	TGCGCCAGCAGCTTGTGGCGGGGGGTAGGGGCCGAGAGCGCGTTCTATGGCTACACCTTC
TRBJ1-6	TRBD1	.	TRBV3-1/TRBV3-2	CASSQGASPLHF	TGTGCCAGCAGTCAGGGGGCTTCACCCCTCCACTTT
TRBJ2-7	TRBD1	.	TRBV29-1	CSVGTGGFYEQYF	TGCAGCGTTGGTACAGGGGGCTTCTACGAGCAGTACTTC
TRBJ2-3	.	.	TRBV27	CASSFASADTQYF	TGTGCCAGCAGTTTTGCGAGCGCAGATACGCAGTATTTT
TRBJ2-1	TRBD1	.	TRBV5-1	CASSRDRRYNEQFF	TGCGCCAGCAGCCGGGACAGGAGATACAATGAGCAGTTCTTC
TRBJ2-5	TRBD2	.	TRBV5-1	CASSPTSGGARETQYF	TGCGCCAGCAGCCCGACTAGCGGGGGAGCACGAGAGACCCAGTACTTC
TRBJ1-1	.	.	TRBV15	CATSRDYNGPGAFF	TGTGCCACCAGCAGAGACTATAATGGCCCGGGAGCTTTCTTT
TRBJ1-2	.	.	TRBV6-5	CASRGQSNYGYTF	TGTGCCAGCAGAGGACAGTCTAACTATGGCTACACCTTC
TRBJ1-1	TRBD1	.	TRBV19	CASSQQGMGPFFGAFF	TGTGCCAGTAGTCAACAGGGGATGGGTCCGTTCTTTGGAGCTTTCTTT
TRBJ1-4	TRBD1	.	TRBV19	CASSIMDRDEEKLFF	TGTGCCAGTAGTATAATGGACAGGGACGAAGAAAAACTGTTTTTT
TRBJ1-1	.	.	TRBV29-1	CSVTRTENTEAFF	TGCAGCGTGACCCGGACAGAGAACACTGAAGCTTTCTTT
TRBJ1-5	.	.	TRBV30	CAWSGTRGQPQHF	TGTGCCTGGAGTGGGACCCGCGGGCAGCCCCAGCATTTT
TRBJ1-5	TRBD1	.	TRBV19	CASRDRVIQPQHF	TGTGCCAGTAGGGACAGGGTGATTCAGCCCCAGCATTTT
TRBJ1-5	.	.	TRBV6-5	CASRPNRDQPQHF	TGTGCCAGCAGACCGAACAGGGATCAGCCCCAGCATTTT
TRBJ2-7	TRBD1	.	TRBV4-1	CASSQDPGTGPYEQYF	TGCGCCAGCAGCCAAGATCCGGGGACAGGTCCCTACGAGCAGTACTTC
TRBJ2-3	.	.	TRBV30	CAWSPDTDTQYF	TGTGCCTGGAGTCCCGACACAGATACGCAGTATTTT
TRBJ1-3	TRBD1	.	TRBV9	CASSLTGTALGNTIYF	TGTGCCAGCAGCTTAACCGGGACAGCTCTTGGAAACACCATATATTTT
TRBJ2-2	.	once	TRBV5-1	CASSLDRAPGELFF	TGCGCCAGCAGCTTGGACAGGGCCCCCGGGGAGCTGTTTTTT
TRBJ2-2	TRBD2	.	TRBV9	CASSGSGSTGELFF	TGTGCCAGCAGCGGGAGCGGGAGCACCGGGGAGCTGTTTTTT
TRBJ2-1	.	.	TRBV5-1	CASSLVGREDEQFF	TGCGCCAGCAGCTTGGTTGGGAGAGAGGATGAGCAGTTCTTC
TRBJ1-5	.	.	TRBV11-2	CASSPGLGQPQHF	TGTGCCAGCAGCCCAGGGTTGGGTCAGCCCCAGCATTTT
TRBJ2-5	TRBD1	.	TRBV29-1	CSVETGTAQETQYF	TGCAGCGTGGAGACCGGGACAGCACAAGAGACCCAGTACTTC
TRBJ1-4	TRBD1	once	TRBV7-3	CASSPTGQGREKLFF	TGTGCCAGCAGCCCCACCGGACAGGGTAGAGAAAAACTGTTTTTT
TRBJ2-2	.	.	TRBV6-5	CASSYSSLTGELFF	TGTGCCAGCAGTTACTCGAGCTTAACCGGGGAGCTGTTTTTT